This TCR beta chain was identified in a study of a mutant IDH1 vaccine in newly diagnosed glioma. About this clone: The antigen is unknown.

Assay used: immunoSEQ multiplex PCR; TCRdb lists only in-frame clones, some missing. Of about 21,000 clones in the sample, roughly 91% were seen once. Time point defined: week 11, during vaccination. Vaccinated patients received 300 ug of mutant IDH1 20-mer peptide per dose, with topical imiquimod. The sequencing here drew on PBMCs, taken from a glioma patient whose treatment included an IDH1 peptide vaccine. This TCR derives from a woman aged 40 to 50 with glioma.

The CDR3 coding sequence is TGTGCCAGCAGTGAAATATGGGGAGGGCCCCAGCATTTT. It translates to CASSEIWGGPQHF. This rearrangement joins TRBV2 to TRBJ1-5; no reliable D call. CDR1 and CDR2 (germline): SNHLY, FYNNEI. The CDR3 runs to 13 residues. The V gene lost 2 bases and the J gene lost 9 bases, with 11 bases spanning the gap.